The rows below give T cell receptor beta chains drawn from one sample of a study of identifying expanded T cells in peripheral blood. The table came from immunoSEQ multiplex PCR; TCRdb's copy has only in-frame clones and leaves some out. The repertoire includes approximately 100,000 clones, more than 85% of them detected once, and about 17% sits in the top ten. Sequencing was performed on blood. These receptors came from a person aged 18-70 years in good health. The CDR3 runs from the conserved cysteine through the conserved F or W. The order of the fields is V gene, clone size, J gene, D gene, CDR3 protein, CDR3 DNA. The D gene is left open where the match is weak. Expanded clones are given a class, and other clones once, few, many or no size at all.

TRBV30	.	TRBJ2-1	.	CAWSRQGVNEQFF	TGTGCCTGGAGTCGTCAGGGCGTCAATGAGCAGTTCTTC
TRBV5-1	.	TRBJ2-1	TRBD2	CASSLSPAGGQGQQFF	TGCGCCAGCAGCTTGTCCCCAGCGGGGGGGCAGGGACAGCAGTTCTTC
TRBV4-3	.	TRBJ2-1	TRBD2	CASSQDRTLAGSYNEQFF	TGCGCCAGCAGCCAAGATAGAACCCTAGCGGGGAGTTACAATGAGCAGTTCTTC
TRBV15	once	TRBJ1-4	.	CATSRDLNEKLFF	TGTGCCACCAGCAGAGATCTCAATGAAAAACTGTTTTTT
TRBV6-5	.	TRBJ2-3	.	CASGTSTVFTDTQYF	TGTGCCAGCGGTACTTCAACAGTATTCACAGATACGCAGTATTTT
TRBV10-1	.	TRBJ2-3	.	CASSALSFSTDTQYF	TGCGCCAGCAGTGCGTTGAGTTTTAGCACAGATACGCAGTATTTT
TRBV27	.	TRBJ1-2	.	CASSGHGDYGYTF	TGTGCCAGCAGTGGCCACGGAGACTATGGCTACACCTTC
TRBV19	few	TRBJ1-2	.	CASSQPENYGYTF	TGTGCCAGTAGTCAACCTGAGAACTATGGCTACACCTTC
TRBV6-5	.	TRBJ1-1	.	CASRSPVRTEAFF	TGTGCCAGCAGGTCCCCGGTACGCACTGAAGCTTTCTTT
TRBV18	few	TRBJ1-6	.	CASSTSGNSPLHF	TGTGCCAGCTCAACAAGTGGGAATTCACCCCTCCACTTT
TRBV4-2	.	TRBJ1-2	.	CASSQDLYGQRLSYGYTF	TGTGCCAGCAGCCAAGATCTGTATGGACAGCGACTGAGCTATGGCTACACCTTC
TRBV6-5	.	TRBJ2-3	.	CASRRQETTDTQYF	TGTGCCAGCAGGAGACAGGAGACCACAGATACGCAGTATTTT
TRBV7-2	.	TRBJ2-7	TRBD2	CASSLARASGHEQYF	TGTGCCAGCAGCTTAGCCAGGGCTAGCGGGCACGAGCAGTACTTC
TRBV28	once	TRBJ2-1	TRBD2	CASKTSGDYNEQFF	TGTGCCAGCAAAACTAGCGGGGATTACAATGAGCAGTTCTTC
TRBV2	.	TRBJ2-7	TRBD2	CASSEGASGATTFYEQYF	TGTGCCAGCAGTGAGGGGGCTAGCGGGGCGACGACGTTTTACGAGCAGTACTTC
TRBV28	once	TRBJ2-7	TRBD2	CASRLPLAGPGGEQYF	TGTGCCAGCAGACTCCCTCTAGCGGGGCCTGGTGGGGAGCAGTACTTC
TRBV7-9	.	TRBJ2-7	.	CASSSQGTLEQYF	TGTGCCAGCAGCTCACAGGGAACCCTCGAGCAGTACTTC
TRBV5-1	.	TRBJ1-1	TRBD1	CASSLHRGGNTEAFF	TGCGCCAGCAGCCTCCACAGGGGAGGGAACACTGAAGCTTTCTTT
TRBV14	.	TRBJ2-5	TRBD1	CASSQGLGTGYQETQYF	TGTGCCAGCAGCCAAGGACTCGGGACAGGGTATCAAGAGACCCAGTACTTC
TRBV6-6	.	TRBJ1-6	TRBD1	CASSFRQGVGDSPLHF	TGTGCCAGCAGTTTTCGACAGGGGGTCGGGGATTCACCCCTCCACTTT
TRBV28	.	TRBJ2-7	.	CASNLGTASLNEQYF	TGTGCCAGCAACCTGGGGACGGCCTCGTTGAACGAGCAGTACTTC
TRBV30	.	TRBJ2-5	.	CAWTLRGAGQETQYF	TGTGCCTGGACCCTACGGGGGGCCGGCCAAGAGACCCAGTACTTC
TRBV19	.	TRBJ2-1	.	CASSEGGGYNEQFF	TGTGCCAGTAGTGAGGGGGGCGGCTACAATGAGCAGTTCTTC
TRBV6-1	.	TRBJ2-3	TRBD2	CASSEFNQAGASTDTQYF	TGTGCCAGCAGTGAATTCAACCAAGCGGGGGCAAGCACAGATACGCAGTATTTT
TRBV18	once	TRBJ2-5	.	CASSPPLQGEAETQYF	TGTGCCAGCTCACCACCCCTCCAGGGGGAGGCGGAGACCCAGTACTTC
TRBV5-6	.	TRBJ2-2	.	CASTPSPRGGKGTGELFF	TGTGCCAGCACTCCTTCCCCCAGGGGGGGTAAGGGGACCGGGGAGCTGTTTTTT
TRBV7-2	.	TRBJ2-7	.	CASSQRTLGSYEQYF	TGTGCCAGCAGCCAAAGGACCCTCGGTAGCTACGAGCAGTACTTC
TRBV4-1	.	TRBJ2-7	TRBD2	CASSQEWGGMREQYF	TGCGCCAGCAGCCAAGAATGGGGGGGAATGCGCGAGCAGTACTTC
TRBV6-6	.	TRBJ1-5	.	CASSPSGLSNQPQHF	TGTGCCAGCAGTCCTTCCGGGCTAAGCAATCAGCCCCAGCATTTT
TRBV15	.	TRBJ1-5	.	CATSRDRRQYSNQPQHF	TGTGCCACCAGCAGAGATCGCCGACAGTATAGCAATCAGCCCCAGCATTTT
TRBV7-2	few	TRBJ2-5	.	CASSVRGLGETQYF	TGTGCCAGCAGCGTCCGGGGGCTCGGAGAGACCCAGTACTTC
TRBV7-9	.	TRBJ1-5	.	CASSLGGARGNQPQHF	TGTGCCAGCAGCTTAGGGGGGGCGCGAGGCAATCAGCCCCAGCATTTT
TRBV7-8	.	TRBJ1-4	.	CASSLALSNEKLFF	TGTGCCAGCAGCTTAGCGCTGAGTAATGAAAAACTGTTTTTT
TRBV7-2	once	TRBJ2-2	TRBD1	CASSLRAGTGAKWGGELFF	TGTGCCAGCAGCTTAAGAGCTGGGACAGGGGCCAAATGGGGCGGGGAGCTGTTTTTT
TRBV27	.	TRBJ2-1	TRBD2	CASSPGLAVLNEQFF	TGTGCCAGCAGTCCGGGACTAGCGGTCCTCAATGAGCAGTTCTTC
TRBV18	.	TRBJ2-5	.	CASSPKETQYF	TGTGCCAGCTCACCAAAAGAGACCCAGTACTTC
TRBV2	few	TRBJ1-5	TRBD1	CASSKGQGIQPQHF	TGTGCCAGCAGCAAGGGACAGGGTATACAGCCCCAGCATTTT
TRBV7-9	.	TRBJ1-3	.	CASSLGRVYSGNTIYF	TGTGCCAGCAGCTTAGGCAGGGTCTACTCTGGAAACACCATATATTTT